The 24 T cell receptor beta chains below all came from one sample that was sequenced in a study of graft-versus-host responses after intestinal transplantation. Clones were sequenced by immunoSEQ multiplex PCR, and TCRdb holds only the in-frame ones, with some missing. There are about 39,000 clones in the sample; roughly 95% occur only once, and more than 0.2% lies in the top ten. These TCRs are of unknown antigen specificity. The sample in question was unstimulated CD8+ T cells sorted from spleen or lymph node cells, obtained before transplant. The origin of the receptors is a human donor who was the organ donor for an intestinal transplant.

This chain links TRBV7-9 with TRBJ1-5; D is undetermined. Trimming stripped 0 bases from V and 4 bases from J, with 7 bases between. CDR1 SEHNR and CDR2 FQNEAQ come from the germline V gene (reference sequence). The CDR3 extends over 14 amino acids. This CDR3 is CASSLAGLNQPQHF. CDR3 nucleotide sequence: TGTGCCAGCAGCTTAGCAGGGTTGAATCAGCCCCAGCATTTT.

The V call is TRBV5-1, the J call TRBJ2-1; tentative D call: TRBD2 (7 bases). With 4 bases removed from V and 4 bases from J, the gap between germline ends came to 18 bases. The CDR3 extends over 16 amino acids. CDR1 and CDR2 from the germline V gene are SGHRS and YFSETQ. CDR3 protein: CASSLEGGRVYNEQFF. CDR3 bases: TGCGCCAGCAGCCTTGAGGGGGGGAGGGTTTACAATGAGCAGTTCTTC.

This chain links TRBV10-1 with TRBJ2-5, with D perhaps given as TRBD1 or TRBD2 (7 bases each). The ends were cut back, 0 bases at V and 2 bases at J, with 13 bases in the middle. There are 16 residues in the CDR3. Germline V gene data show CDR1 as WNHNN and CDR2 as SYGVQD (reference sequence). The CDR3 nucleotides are TGCGCCAGCAGTGAGTCGCGGGGGACAGATCAAGAGACCCAGTACTTC. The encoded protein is CASSESRGTDQETQYF.

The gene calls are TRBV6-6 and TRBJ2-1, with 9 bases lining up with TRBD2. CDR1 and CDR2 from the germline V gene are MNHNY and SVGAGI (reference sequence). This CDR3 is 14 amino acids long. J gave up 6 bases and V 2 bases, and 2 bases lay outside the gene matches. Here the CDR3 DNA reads TGTGCCAGCAGTTACGGGCGGGGGGGCAATGAGCAGTTCTTC. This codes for CASSYGRGGNEQFF.

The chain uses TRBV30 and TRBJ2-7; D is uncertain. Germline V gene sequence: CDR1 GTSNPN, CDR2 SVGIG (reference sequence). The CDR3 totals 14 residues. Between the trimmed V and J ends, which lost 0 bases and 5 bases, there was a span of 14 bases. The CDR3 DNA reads TGTGCCTGGAGTGTTTTTTCGATGGGGAACGAGCAGTACTTC. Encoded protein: CAWSVFSMGNEQYF. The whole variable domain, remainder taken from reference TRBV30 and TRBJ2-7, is SQTIHQWPATLVQPVGSPLSLECTVEGTSNPNLYWYRQAAGRGLQLLFYSVGIGQISSEVPQNLSASRPQDRQFILSSKKLLLSDSGFYLCAWSVFSMGNEQYFGPGTRLTVT.

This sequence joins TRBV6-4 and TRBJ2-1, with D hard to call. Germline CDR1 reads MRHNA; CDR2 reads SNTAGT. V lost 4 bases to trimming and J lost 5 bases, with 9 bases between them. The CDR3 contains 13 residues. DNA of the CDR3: TGTGCCAGCAGTGCGGCCAGCCACAATGAGCAGTTCTTC. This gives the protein CASSAASHNEQFF.

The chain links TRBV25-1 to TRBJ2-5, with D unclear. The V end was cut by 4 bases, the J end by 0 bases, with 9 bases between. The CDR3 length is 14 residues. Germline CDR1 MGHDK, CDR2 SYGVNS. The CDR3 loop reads CASSAVGYQETQYF. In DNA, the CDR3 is TGTGCCAGCAGTGCCGTTGGGTACCAAGAGACCCAGTACTTC.

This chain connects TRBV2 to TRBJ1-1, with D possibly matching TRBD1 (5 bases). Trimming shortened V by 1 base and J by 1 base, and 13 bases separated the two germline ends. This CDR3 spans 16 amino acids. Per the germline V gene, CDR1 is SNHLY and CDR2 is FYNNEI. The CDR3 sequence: CASSEGAGRKNTEAFF. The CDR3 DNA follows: TGTGCCAGCAGTGAAGGGGCAGGGAGGAAGAACACTGAAGCTTTCTTT.

CDR3 sequence reads: CASSLIQINNEQFF. Written as DNA, the CDR3 is TGTGCCAGCAGCTTAATACAGATAAACAATGAGCAGTTCTTC. The chain carries TRBV5-6 and TRBJ2-1; unclear D gene. The CDR3 is made up of 14 amino acids. V lost 2 bases and J lost 5, with 11 bases in between. Germline V lookup: CDR1 SGHDT, CDR2 YYEEEE.

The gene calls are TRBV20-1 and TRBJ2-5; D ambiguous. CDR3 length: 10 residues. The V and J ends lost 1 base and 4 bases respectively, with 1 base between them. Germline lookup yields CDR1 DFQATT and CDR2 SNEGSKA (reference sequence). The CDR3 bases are TGCAGTGCTAGAGGAGAGACCCAGTACTTC. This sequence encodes CSARGETQYF.

Here the CDR3 DNA reads TGTGCCAGCAGCTTAACAAGGACTGAAGCTTTCTTT. Amino acids: CASSLTRTEAFF. The chain joins TRBV7-2 to TRBJ1-1, with unresolved D. Per germline, CDR1 SGHTA and CDR2 FQGNSA. The CDR3 totals 12 residues. With 2 bases removed from V and 5 bases from J, the gap between germline ends came to 6 bases.

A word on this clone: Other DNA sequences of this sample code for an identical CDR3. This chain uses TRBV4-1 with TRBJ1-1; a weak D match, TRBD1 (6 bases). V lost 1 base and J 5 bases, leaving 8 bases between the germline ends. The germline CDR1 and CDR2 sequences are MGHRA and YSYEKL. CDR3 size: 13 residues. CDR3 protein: CASSQGRGTEAFF. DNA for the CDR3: TGCGCCAGCAGCCAAGGAAGGGGGACTGAAGCTTTCTTT.

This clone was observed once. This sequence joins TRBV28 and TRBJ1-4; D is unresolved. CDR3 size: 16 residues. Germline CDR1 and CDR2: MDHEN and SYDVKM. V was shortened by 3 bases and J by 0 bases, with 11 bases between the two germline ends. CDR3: CASSFYGSATNEKLFF. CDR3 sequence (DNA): TGTGCCAGCAGTTTTTACGGGTCTGCAACTAATGAAAAACTGTTTTTT.

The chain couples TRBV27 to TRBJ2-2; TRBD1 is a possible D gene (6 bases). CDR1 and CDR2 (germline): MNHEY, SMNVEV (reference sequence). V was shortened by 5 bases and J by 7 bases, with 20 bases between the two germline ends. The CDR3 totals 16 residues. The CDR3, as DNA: TGTGCCAGCAGTCCATCGGGACAATTGGGGAGCGGGGAGCTGTTTTTT. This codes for CASSPSGQLGSGELFF.

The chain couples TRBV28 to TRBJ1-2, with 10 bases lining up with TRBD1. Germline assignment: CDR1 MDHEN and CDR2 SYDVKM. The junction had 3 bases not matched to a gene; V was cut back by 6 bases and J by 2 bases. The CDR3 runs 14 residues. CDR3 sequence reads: CASSLDRGNYGYTF. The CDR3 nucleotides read TGTGCCAGCAGCCTGGACAGGGGGAACTATGGCTACACCTTC.

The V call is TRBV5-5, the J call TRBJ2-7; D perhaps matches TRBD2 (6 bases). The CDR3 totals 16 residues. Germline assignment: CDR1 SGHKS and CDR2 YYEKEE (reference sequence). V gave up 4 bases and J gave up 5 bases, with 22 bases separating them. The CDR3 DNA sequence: TGTGCCAGCAGCGTCGGGAAAGGAGGGGTTCTCGACGAGCAGTACTTC. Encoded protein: CASSVGKGGVLDEQYF.

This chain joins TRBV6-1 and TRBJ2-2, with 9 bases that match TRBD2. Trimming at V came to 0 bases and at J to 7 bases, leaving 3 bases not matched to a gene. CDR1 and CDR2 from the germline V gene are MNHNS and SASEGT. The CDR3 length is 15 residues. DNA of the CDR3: TGTGCCAGCAGTGAAGCCGGGACTAGCTTCGGGGAGCTGTTTTTT. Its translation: CASSEAGTSFGELFF.

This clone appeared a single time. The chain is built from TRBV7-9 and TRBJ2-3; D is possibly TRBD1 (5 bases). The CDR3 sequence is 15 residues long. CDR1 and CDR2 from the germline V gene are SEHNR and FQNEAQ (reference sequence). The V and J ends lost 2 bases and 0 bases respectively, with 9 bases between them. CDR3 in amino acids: CASSLPNRSTDTQYF. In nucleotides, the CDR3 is TGTGCCAGCAGCTTACCGAACAGGAGCACAGATACGCAGTATTTT.

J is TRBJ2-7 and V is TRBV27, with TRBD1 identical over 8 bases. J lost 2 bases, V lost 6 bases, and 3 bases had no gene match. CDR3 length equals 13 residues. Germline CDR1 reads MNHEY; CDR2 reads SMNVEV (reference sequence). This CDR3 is CASSVTGAYEQYF. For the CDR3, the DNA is TGTGCCAGCAGCGTGACAGGGGCCTACGAGCAGTACTTC.

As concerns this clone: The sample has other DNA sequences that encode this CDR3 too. The CDR3 protein is CAWSGETQYF. In DNA form, the CDR3 reads TGTGCCTGGAGTGGAGAGACCCAGTACTTC. V usage is TRBV30 and J usage is TRBJ2-5; no reliable D call. Deletions cut 1 base from V and 4 bases from J, with 1 base between. This CDR3 spans 10 amino acids. The germline gives CDR1 GTSNPN, CDR2 SVGIG (reference sequence).

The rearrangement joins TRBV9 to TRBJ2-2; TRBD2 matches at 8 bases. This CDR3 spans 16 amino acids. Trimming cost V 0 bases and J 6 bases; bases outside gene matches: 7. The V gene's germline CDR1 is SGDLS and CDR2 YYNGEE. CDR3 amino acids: CASSVGRGGLAGELFF. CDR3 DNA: TGTGCCAGCAGCGTAGGACGGGGGGGCCTCGCCGGGGAGCTGTTTTTT.

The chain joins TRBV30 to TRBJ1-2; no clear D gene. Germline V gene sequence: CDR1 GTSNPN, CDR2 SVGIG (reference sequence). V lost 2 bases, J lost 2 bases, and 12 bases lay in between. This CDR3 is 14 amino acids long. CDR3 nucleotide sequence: TGTGCCTGGAGTTTCTTTGGGGTAAACTATGGCTACACCTTC. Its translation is CAWSFFGVNYGYTF.

In nucleotides, the CDR3 is TGCGCCAGCAGCCTAGGGTCGGACTATGGCTACACCTTC. This encodes CASSLGSDYGYTF. J is TRBJ1-2 and V is TRBV4-1; D not resolved. Between the trimmed V and J ends, which lost 4 bases and 3 bases, there was a span of 9 bases. This CDR3 contains 13 residues. In germline, CDR1 is MGHRA, CDR2 YSYEKL.

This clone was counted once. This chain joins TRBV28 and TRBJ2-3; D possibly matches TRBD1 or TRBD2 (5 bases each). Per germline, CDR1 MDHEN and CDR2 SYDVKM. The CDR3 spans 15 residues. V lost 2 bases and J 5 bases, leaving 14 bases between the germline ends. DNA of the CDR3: TGTGCCAGCAGTTTAGATAAGATTGGGGGAGATACGCAGTATTTT. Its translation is CASSLDKIGGDTQYF. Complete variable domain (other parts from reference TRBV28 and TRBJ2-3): DVKVTQSSRYLVKRTGEKVFLECVQDMDHENMFWYRQDPGLGLRLIYFSYDVKMKEKGDIPEGYSVSREKKERFSLILESASTNQTSMYLCASSLDKIGGDTQYFGPGTRLTVL.